These 5 T cell receptor beta chains came from one sample sequenced in a study of T cell repertoires in breast cancer. Paired alpha-beta TCRs of CD8+ T cells were analyzed by expanded emulsion RT-PCR. Unpaired genes were suppressed by blocking oligonucleotides during a second nested PCR. TCRdb processed the emulsion pairing reads anew with MiXCR; each CDR3 protein has one entry. The sample shows about 40,000 distinct CDR3 sequences, 45% to 50% of them seen only once. Material: CD8+ T cells. The receptors derive from a pool of human donors with breast cancer or a healthy control (not recorded which).

This clonotype was seen more than once but under ten times. The CDR3 region is CASSLMPGGFEETQYF. In DNA form, the CDR3 reads TGTGCCAGCAGCTTAATGCCGGGGGGGTTCGAAGAGACCCAGTACTTC. The chain is built from TRBV7-8 and TRBJ2-5, with 8 bases identical to TRBD2. Trimming at V came to 2 bases and at J to 3 bases, leaving 8 bases not matched to a gene. The CDR3 extends over 16 amino acids. The germline gives CDR1 SGHVS, CDR2 FQNEAQ.

Only a few counts were recorded for this clonotype. The rearrangement links TRBV6-1 to TRBJ1-1, with D hard to call. Germline loops: CDR1 MNHNS, CDR2 SASEGT. The V end lost 8 bases, the J end lost 0 bases, and 13 bases lay between the germline ends. This CDR3 is built from 14 residues. The chain's CDR3 is CASGRRSMNTEAFF. The CDR3 nucleotides are TGTGCCAGCGGAAGGAGGAGTATGAACACTGAAGCTTTCTTT.

V and J are TRBV7-2 and TRBJ1-5, with no clear D. The CDR3 has 17 residues. Germline V gene data show CDR1 as SGHTA and CDR2 as FQGNSA. Trimming took off 1 base at V and 0 bases at J, with 13 bases between the two ends. Here the CDR3 reads CASSLVGSGNSNQPQHF. DNA for the CDR3: TGTGCCAGCAGCTTAGTCGGATCTGGGAATAGCAATCAGCCCCAGCATTTT.

This clonotype was detected only a few times. The CDR3 is CASSWTGTGNEQFF. The DNA for the CDR3 is TGTGCCAGCAGCTGGACAGGTACGGGAAATGAGCAGTTCTTC. The chain employs TRBV6-1 and TRBJ2-1; 7 nucleotides match TRBD1. V lost 6 bases, J lost 7 bases, and 9 bases stayed unmatched. There are 14 residues in the CDR3. Germline V gene data show CDR1 as MNHNS and CDR2 as SASEGT.

This clonotype has a count of ten or more. The chain is built from TRBV6-2 or TRBV6-3 and TRBJ2-1; 8 bases agree with TRBD1. Germline V lookup: CDR1 MNHEY, CDR2 SVGEGT. The CDR3 spans 14 residues. The V segment lost 0 bases and the J segment 9 bases; nucleotides outside the gene matches: 4. CDR3 amino acids: CASSYSDRGGEQFF. The CDR3 DNA sequence: TGTGCCAGCAGTTACTCAGACAGGGGAGGTGAGCAGTTCTTC.